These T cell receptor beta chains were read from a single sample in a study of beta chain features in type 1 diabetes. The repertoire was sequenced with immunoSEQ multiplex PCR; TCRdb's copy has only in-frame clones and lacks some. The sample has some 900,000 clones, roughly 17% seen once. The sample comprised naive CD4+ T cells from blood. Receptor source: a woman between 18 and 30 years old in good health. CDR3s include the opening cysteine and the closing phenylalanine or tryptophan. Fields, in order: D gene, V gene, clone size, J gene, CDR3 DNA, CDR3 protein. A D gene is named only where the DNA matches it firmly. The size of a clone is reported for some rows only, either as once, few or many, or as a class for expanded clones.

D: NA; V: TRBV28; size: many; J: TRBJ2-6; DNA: TGTGCCAGCAGTGTTGGGGCCAACGTCCTGACTTTC; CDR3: CASSVGANVLTF
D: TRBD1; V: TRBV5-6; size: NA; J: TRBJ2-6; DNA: TGTGCCAGCAGCTGGGGACAGGGGAGCTCTGGGGCCAACGTCCTGACTTTC; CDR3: CASSWGQGSSGANVLTF
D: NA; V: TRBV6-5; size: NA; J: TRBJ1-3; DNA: TGTGCCAGCAGTTACTCAGGACAAACGTCCGGAAACACCATATATTTT; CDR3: CASSYSGQTSGNTIYF
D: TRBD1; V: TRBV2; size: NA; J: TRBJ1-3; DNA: TGTGCCAGCAGTGAATTGGGGACAGGATTTGGAAACACCATATATTTT; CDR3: CASSELGTGFGNTIYF
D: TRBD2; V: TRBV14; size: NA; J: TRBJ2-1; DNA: TGTGCCAGCAGCCACGAACGAGGGGGACTAGCGGGATATGAGCAGTTCTTC; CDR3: CASSHERGGLAGYEQFF
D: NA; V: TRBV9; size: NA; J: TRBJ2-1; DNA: TGTGCCAGCAGCCGATATTTGTCCGAGTGGGATGAGCAGTTCTTC; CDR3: CASSRYLSEWDEQFF
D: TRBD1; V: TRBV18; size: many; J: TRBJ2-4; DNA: TGTGCCAGCTCACCTACAGGGGACATTCAGTACTTC; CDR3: CASSPTGDIQYF
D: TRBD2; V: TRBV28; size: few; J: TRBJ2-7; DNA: TGTGCCAGCACGGGACTAGCGGACGAGCAGTACTTC; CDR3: CASTGLADEQYF
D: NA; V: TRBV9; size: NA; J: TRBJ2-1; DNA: TGTGCCAGCAGCGTATCCAGTTCCGGCGGCCATTACAATGAGCAGTTCTTC; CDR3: CASSVSSSGGHYNEQFF
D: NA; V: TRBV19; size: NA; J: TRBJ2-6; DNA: TGTGCCAGTAGTATTACCAGGACACACTCTGGGGCCAACGTCCTGACTTTC; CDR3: CASSITRTHSGANVLTF
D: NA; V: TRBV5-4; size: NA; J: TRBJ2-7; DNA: TGTGCCAGCAGCTTGGACCTACAGGCGGAGCAGTACTTC; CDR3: CASSLDLQAEQYF
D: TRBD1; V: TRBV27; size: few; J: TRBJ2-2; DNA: TGTGCCAGCAAGTTGGACAGGGTAGCCGGGGAGCTGTTTTTT; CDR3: CASKLDRVAGELFF
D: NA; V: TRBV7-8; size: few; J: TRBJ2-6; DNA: TGTGCCAGCAGCTTACCTGGCTCTGGGGCCAACGTCCTGACTTTC; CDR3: CASSLPGSGANVLTF
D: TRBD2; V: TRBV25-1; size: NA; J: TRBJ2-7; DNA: TGTGCCAGCAGCGGCCCTCGGCTAGCGGGGGGCGAGCAGTACTTC; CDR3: CASSGPRLAGGEQYF
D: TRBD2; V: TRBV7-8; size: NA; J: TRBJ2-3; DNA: TGTGCCAGCAGCCCAATAGGGGCGGGGGGACTCACAGATACGCAGTATTTT; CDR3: CASSPIGAGGLTDTQYF
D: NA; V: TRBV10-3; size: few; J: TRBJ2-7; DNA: TGTGCCATCAGTGAGTCGAACCGGCTAGCCGTGGAGTACTTC; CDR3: CAISESNRLAVEYF
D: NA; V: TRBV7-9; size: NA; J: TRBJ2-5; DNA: TGTGCCAGCAGCCGTCAAGAGACCCAGTACTTC; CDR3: CASSRQETQYF